The 16 T cell receptor beta chains below all came from one sample that was sequenced in a study of blood T cell repertoires in COVID-19 (dated by TCRdb to 2020 to 2022). The library relied on the immunoSEQ multiplex PCR assay. TCRdb carries this immuneACCESS record with in-frame sequences only. Its versions omit some clonotypes, under half of them owing to an unresolved V gene in the studies checked, with the rest unexplained. This sample has about 130,000 clones in its table, and roughly 80% of those were observed once. The biggest ten clones account for about 16% of the sample. Material for sequencing was peripheral blood. These receptors all come from a woman aged 45-59 years with acute or convalescent COVID-19.

This chain uses TRBV30 with TRBJ2-2; D is possibly TRBD2 (6 bases). CDR1 is GTSNPN, CDR2 SVGIG, per germline (reference sequence). This CDR3 comprises 14 residues. V was shortened by 4 bases and J by 2 bases, with 11 bases between the two germline ends. DNA of the CDR3: TGTGCCTGGAAGGCGGGGCCAAACACCGGGGAGCTGTTTTTT. The encoded protein is CAWKAGPNTGELFF.

This clone has more than one count but fewer than ten. The chain recombines TRBV19 with TRBJ2-1, with TRBD2 matching over 10 bases. Germline assignment: CDR1 LNHDA and CDR2 SQIVND (reference sequence). There are 16 residues in the CDR3. V lost 4 bases and J lost 5; bases outside the gene matches: 8. CDR3 in amino acids: CASSNPLSGGNNEQFF. The CDR3 DNA reads as TGTGCCAGTAGTAACCCCCTTAGCGGGGGGAACAATGAGCAGTTCTTC.

This sequence joins TRBV20-1 and TRBJ1-2; D is perhaps TRBD1 (5 bases). CDR1 and CDR2 (germline): DFQATT, SNEGSKA (reference sequence). The CDR3 sequence is 13 residues long. The V end lost 3 bases, the J end lost 7 bases, and 15 bases lay between the germline ends. The DNA of the CDR3 is TGCAGTGCTAGTGGGGCTCCCGCGGGTGGCTACACCTTC. This sequence encodes CSASGAPAGGYTF.

V is TRBV5-1 and J is TRBJ1-6, with TRBD1 as a possible D gene (5 bases). The germline V gene has CDR1 SGHRS and CDR2 YFSETQ. V lost 5 bases, J lost 0 bases, and 24 bases lay in between. The CDR3 loop spans 20 amino acids. The CDR3 bases are TGCGCCAGCAGTCCCTATATAGGGGTTGCGGAATTCTCCTATAATTCACCCCTCCACTTT. It is translated as CASSPYIGVAEFSYNSPLHF.

The chain recombines TRBV5-5 with TRBJ2-2; 14 nucleotides match TRBD2. The CDR3 extends over 18 amino acids. Germline assignment: CDR1 SGHKS and CDR2 YYEKEE (reference sequence). The J segment lost 4 bases and the V segment lost 2 bases, leaving 7 bases of the junction unmatched. Here the CDR3 reads CASSLRLAGGSTTGELFF. Written as DNA, the CDR3 is TGTGCCAGCAGCTTACGACTAGCGGGGGGGTCTACCACCGGGGAGCTGTTTTTT.

The V and J genes are TRBV6-6 and TRBJ1-1; D is perhaps TRBD1 (5 bases). The CDR3 is made up of 16 amino acids. Germline V CDR1 and CDR2: MNHNY, SVGAGI (reference sequence). Trimming cost V 4 bases and J 3 bases, with 18 bases left between them. The CDR3 nucleotides read TGTGCCAGCAGTTCCGCCAAAGTTAGGGGCGACACTGAAGCTTTCTTT. Amino acid sequence: CASSSAKVRGDTEAFF.

A few counts support this clone. The chain employs TRBV5-1 and TRBJ1-2; D is perhaps TRBD1 (5 bases). The CDR3 has 12 amino acids. Germline V gene data show CDR1 as SGHRS and CDR2 as YFSETQ. With 5 bases removed from V and 3 bases from J, the gap between germline ends came to 8 bases. The CDR3, as DNA: TGCGCCAGCAGAGGGGAGGACTATGGCTACACCTTC. Translated: CASRGEDYGYTF.

This clone has only a few counts. CDR3 in DNA: TGCGCCAGCAGTAGTGACAGGGACTACGAGCAGTACTTC. As protein: CASSSDRDYEQYF. The V gene is TRBV10-2, the J gene TRBJ2-7, with TRBD1 identical over 7 bases. V shed 5 bases, J shed 3 bases, and the junction held 4 bases outside the gene matches. The CDR3 totals 13 residues. Germline loops: CDR1 WSHSY, CDR2 SAAADI.

The rearrangement links TRBV18 to TRBJ1-5; no definite D call. Trimming took 2 bases from V and 0 from J, leaving 8 bases between them. The germline V gene has CDR1 KGHSH and CDR2 LQKENI. The length of the CDR3 is 15 residues. The chain's CDR3 is CASSPTEYSNQPQHF. The CDR3 DNA follows: TGTGCCAGCTCACCAACAGAGTATAGCAATCAGCCCCAGCATTTT.

The chain links TRBV28 to TRBJ1-2, with 7 bases matching TRBD1. CDR3 size: 14 residues. The germline gives CDR1 MDHEN, CDR2 SYDVKM. V was pared by 3 bases and J by 0 bases, with 1 base of the junction left unmatched. The CDR3 protein is CASSFQGANYGYTF. The CDR3 DNA reads TGTGCCAGCAGTTTCCAGGGGGCTAACTATGGCTACACCTTC.

CDR3 DNA sequence: TGTGCCAGCAGCCCCACGGGCTCCTATAATTCACCCCTCCACTTT. Protein product: CASSPTGSYNSPLHF. This chain connects TRBV14 to TRBJ1-6; no clear D gene. V lost 4 bases to trimming and J lost 0 bases, with 7 bases between them. The germline gives CDR1 SGHDN, CDR2 FVKESK. The CDR3 is 15 amino acids. Complete variable domain (other parts from reference TRBV14 and TRBJ1-6): EAGVTQFPSHSVIEKGQTVTLRCDPISGHDNLYWYRRVMGKEIKFLLHFVKESKQDESGMPNNRFLAERTGGTYSTLKVQPAELEDSGVYFCASSPTGSYNSPLHFGNGTRLTVT.

The rearrangement uses TRBV9 and TRBJ2-3, with a weak D call TRBD2 (6 bases). The V end was cut by 2 bases, the J end by 1 base, with 11 bases between. CDR3 length equals 15 residues. Germline values: CDR1 SGDLS, CDR2 YYNGEE. CDR3 coding DNA: TGTGCCAGCAGCGTCGGGGGAGTGGGCACAGATACGCAGTATTTT. Its protein product is CASSVGGVGTDTQYF.

The chain is built from TRBV5-5 and TRBJ1-6, with D perhaps TRBD1 (6 bases). CDR1 and CDR2 (germline): SGHKS, YYEKEE (reference sequence). The CDR3 sequence is 15 residues long. V shed 0 bases and J shed 5 bases, with 9 bases lying between them. The CDR3 DNA reads as TGTGCCAGCAGCTTGGGACCAGGGGATAATTCACCCCTCCACTTT. This codes for CASSLGPGDNSPLHF.

The chain couples TRBV28 to TRBJ2-4; TRBD1 aligns across 7 bases. CDR1 is MDHEN and CDR2 is SYDVKM in the germline V gene. CDR3 size: 15 residues. The ends lost 5 bases at V and 3 bases at J; junction bases unmatched: 7. The CDR3 loop is CASSLHRDSKNIQYF. CDR3 nucleotide sequence: TGTGCCAGCAGTCTCCACCGGGACAGCAAAAACATTCAGTACTTC.

This clone was seen only a few times. V is TRBV2 and J is TRBJ1-2; TRBD1 is a possible D gene (6 bases). The CDR3 length is 13 residues. The germline gives CDR1 SNHLY, CDR2 FYNNEI. Trimming left V 10 bases short and J 1 base short, with 13 bases between. CDR3 sequence: CATRTAFNYGYTF. The CDR3 bases are TGTGCCACTAGGACAGCCTTTAACTATGGCTACACCTTC.

This rearrangement joins TRBV11-3 to TRBJ2-3, with TRBD1 matching over 8 bases. Germline loops: CDR1 SGHNT, CDR2 YENEEA. The CDR3 runs to 16 residues. Trimming removed 3 bases from V and 2 bases from J; junction bases left unmatched: 7. The CDR3: CASSFRGGQATDTQYF. For the CDR3, the DNA is TGTGCCAGCAGCTTTAGAGGGGGACAGGCCACAGATACGCAGTATTTT.